This TCR beta chain was sequenced during a study of blood T cell repertoires in COVID-19. Turning to the study itself: Collection of acute and convalescent COVID-19 samples took place in the United States, Italy and Spain. The cDNA or gDNA used as material had been derived from T cells, B-cell-depleted T cells, or PBMCs.

Under the authors' procedure: From reference gene primer amplification, estimates of nucleated cell counts were derived. Here immunoSEQ multiplex PCR was the method, and the copy in TCRdb shows in-frame clones only, minus some. The DNA was the basis for D and trimming; V, J and clone size are from that table. The table records some 370,000 clones, 85% to 90% of them present only once. With 3 bases removed from V and 0 bases from J, the gap between germline ends came to 6 bases. Germline V lookup: CDR1 SGDLS, CDR2 YYNGEE. The CDR3 is made up of 13 amino acids. The sequence came from a man between 18 and 29 years old with active or convalescent COVID-19. The sample taken for sequencing was peripheral blood. V and J are TRBV9 and TRBJ1-2, with D hard to call. The CDR3 nucleotides are TGTGCCAGCAGCGCCTATGCTAACTATGGCTACACCTTC. This encodes CASSAYANYGYTF.